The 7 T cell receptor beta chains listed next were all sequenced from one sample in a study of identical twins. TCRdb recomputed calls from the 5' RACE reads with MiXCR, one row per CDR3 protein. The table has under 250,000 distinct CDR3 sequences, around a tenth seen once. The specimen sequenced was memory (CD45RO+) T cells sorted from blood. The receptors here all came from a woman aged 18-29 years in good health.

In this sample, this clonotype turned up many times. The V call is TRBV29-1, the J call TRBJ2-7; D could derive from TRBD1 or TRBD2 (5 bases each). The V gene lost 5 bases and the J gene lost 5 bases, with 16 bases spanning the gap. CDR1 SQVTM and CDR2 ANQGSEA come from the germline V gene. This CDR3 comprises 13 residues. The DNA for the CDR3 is TGCAGCGTTCTCTTGGGGGTCCTGAACGAGCAGTACTTC. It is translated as CSVLLGVLNEQYF.

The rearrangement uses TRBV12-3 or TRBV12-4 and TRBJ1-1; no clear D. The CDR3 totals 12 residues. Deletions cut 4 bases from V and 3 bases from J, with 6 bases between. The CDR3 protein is CASSYSYTEAFF. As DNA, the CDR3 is TGTGCCAGCAGTTATTCATACACTGAAGCTTTCTTT.

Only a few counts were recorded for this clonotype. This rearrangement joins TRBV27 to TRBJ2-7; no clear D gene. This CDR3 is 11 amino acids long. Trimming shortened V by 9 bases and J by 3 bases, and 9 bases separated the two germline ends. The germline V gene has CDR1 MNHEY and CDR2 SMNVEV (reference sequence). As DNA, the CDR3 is TGTGCCAGGGTGGGGATCTACGAGCAGTACTTC. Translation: CARVGIYEQYF.

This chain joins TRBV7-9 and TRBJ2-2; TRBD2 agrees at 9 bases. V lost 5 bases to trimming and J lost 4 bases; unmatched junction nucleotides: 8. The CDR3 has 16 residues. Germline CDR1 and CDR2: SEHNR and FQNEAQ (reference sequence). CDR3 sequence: CASSLSGSFITGELFF. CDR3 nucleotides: TGTGCCAGCAGCCTTAGCGGGAGTTTTATCACCGGGGAGCTGTTTTTT.

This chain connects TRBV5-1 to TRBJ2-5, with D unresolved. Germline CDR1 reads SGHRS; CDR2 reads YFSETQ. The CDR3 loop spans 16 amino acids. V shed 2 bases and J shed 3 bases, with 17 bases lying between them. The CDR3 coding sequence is TGCGCCAGCAGCTTCGGTTCTCCTACTGATGAAGAGACCCAGTACTTC. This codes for CASSFGSPTDEETQYF.

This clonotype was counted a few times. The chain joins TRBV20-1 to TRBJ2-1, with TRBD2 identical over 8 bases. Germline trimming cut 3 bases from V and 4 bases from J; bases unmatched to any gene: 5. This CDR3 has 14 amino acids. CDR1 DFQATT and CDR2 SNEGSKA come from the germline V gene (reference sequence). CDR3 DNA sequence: TGCAGTGCTAGGAGACTAGCGTCATACAATGAGCAGTTCTTC. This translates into CSARRLASYNEQFF.

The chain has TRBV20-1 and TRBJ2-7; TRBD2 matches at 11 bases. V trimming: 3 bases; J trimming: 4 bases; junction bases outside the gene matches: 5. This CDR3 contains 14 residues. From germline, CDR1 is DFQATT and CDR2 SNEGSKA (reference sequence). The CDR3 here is CSARSGTSGYEQYF. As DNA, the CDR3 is TGCAGTGCTAGGTCCGGGACTAGCGGTTACGAGCAGTACTTC.